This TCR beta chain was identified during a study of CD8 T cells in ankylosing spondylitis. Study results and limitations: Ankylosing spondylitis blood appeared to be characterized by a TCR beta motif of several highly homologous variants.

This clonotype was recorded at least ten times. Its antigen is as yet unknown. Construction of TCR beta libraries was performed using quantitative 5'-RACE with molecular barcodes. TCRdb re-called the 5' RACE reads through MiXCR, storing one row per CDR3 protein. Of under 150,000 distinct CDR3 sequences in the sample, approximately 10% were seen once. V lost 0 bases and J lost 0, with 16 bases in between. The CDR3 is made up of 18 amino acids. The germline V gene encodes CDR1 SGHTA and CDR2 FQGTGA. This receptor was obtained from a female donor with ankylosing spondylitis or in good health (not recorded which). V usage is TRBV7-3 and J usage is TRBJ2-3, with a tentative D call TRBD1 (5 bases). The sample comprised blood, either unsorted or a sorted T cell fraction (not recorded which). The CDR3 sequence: CASSLTPHTGASTDTQYF. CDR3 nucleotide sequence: TGTGCCAGCAGCTTAACACCCCATACTGGGGCTAGCACAGATACGCAGTATTTT. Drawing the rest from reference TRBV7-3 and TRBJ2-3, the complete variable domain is GAGVSQTPSNKVTEKGKYVELRCDPISGHTALYWYRQSLGQGPEFLIYFQGTGAADDSGLPNDRFFAVRPEGSVSTLKIQRTERGDSAVYLCASSLTPHTGASTDTQYFGPGTRLTVL.